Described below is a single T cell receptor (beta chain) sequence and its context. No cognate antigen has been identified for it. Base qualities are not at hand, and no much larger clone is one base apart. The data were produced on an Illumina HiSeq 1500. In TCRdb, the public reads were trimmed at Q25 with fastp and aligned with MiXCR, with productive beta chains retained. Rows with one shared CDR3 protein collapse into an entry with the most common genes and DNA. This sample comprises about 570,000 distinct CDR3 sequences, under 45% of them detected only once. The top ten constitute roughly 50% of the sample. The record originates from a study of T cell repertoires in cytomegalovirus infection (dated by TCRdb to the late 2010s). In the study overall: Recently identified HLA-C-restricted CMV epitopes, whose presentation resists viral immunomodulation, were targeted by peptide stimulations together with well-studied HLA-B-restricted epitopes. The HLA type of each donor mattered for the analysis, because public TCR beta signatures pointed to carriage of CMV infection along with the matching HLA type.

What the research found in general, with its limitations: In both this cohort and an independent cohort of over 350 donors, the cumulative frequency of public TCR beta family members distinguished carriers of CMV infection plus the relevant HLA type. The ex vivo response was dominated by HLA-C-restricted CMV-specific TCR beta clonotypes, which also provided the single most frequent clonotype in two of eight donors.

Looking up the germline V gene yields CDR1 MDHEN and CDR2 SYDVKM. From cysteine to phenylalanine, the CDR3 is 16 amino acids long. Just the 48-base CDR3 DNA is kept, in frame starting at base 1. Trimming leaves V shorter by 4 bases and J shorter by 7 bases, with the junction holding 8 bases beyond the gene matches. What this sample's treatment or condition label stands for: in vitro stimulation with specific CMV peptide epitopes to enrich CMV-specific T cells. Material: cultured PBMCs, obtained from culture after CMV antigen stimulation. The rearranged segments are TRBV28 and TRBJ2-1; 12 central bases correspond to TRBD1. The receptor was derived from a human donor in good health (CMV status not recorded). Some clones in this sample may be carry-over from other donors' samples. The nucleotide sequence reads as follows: TGTGCCAGCAGTTCCTCGGGGACAGGGGGCTTAAATGAGCAGTTCTTC. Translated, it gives CASSSSGTGGLNEQFF.